The 5 T cell receptor beta chains presented below share a single source sample, sequenced in a study of regulatory T cells in long-lasting Graves disease. The TCR beta library used iRepertoire HTBI primers with Arm-PCR amplification of CDR3. TCRdb re-called the multiplex PCR reads with MiXCR, one entry per CDR3 protein. The sample has about 420,000 distinct CDR3 sequences; around 24% are singletons. Specified time point: persistent/refractory GD, antithyroid drugs over 5 years with positive TRAb. RNA isolated from PBMCs was used to make the TCR library. The sequenced sample was peripheral blood mononuclear cells (PBMCs), obtained when the disease was refractory, from a patient treated with antithyroid drugs. The receptors were gathered from a female donor with Graves disease.

The V call is TRBV5-1, the J call TRBJ2-7; D is uncertain. The CDR3 consists of 14 residues. V lost 4 bases to trimming and J lost 2 bases, with 13 bases between them. From germline, CDR1 is SGHRS and CDR2 YFSETQ. The CDR3 bases are TGCGCCAGCAGCATGACACAAGGCGCCTACGAGCAGTACTTC. Encoded protein: CASSMTQGAYEQYF.

As to this clonotype: Germline is not matched at one junction end, which may reflect a read error. The rearrangement uses TRBV19 and TRBJ1-1; D gene uncertain. There are 10 residues in the CDR3. From germline, CDR1 is LNHDA and CDR2 SQIVND (reference sequence). The CDR3 here is CTSTAPQAFF. CDR3 nucleotides: TGTACCAGTACCGCCCCTCAAGCTTTCTTT.

The chain is built from TRBV7-9 and TRBJ2-5, with 7 bases fitting TRBD1. This CDR3 has 14 amino acids. Germline loops: CDR1 SEHNR, CDR2 FQNEAQ (reference sequence). With 7 bases clipped from V and 3 bases from J, the junction kept 8 bases outside the gene matches. CDR3 region: CASKGDSREETQYF. The CDR3 DNA follows: TGTGCCAGCAAAGGGGACAGTCGAGAAGAGACCCAGTACTTC.

The J gene is TRBJ1-5, the V gene TRBV10-3; 7 bases are shared with TRBD1. The CDR3 is 16 amino acids. V dropped 0 bases and J dropped 3; count of bases not matched to a gene: 5. Germline V lookup: CDR1 ENHRY, CDR2 SYGVKD. The CDR3 is CAISESKGGYNQPQHF. In DNA form, the CDR3 reads TGTGCCATCAGTGAGTCGAAAGGGGGCTACAATCAGCCCCAGCATTTT.

The rearrangement joins TRBV19 to TRBJ2-7; possibly TRBD1 for D (6 bases). V shed 3 bases and J shed 2 bases, with 14 bases lying between them. The CDR3 spans 15 residues. The germline CDR1 and CDR2 sequences are LNHDA and SQIVND (reference sequence). CDR3: CASSISRGAPYEQYF. CDR3 DNA: TGTGCCAGTAGTATCTCCAGGGGCGCACCCTACGAGCAGTACTTC.